The clone carrying this T cell receptor beta chain registers medium-sized by frequency. Each sample's input was 250 ng genomic DNA, 35,000 to 40,000 genome equivalents. TRB rearrangements were amplified by touch-down multiplex PCR with mixed TRB-A/B primers. TCRdb re-analyzed the multiplex PCR reads; it lists each CDR3 protein once, without DNA. This repertoire includes about 8,400 distinct CDR3 sequences. Germline CDR1 SGHAT, CDR2 FQNNGV. CDR3 length: 13 amino acids. These data come from a study of T cell clusters in autoimmune cytopenias. This clonotype originated in a human donor with an autoimmune cytopenia or autoimmune hepatitis (not recorded which). Sequencing was performed on peripheral blood. This chain joins TRBV11-2 and TRBJ1-2; without DNA, the TCRdb call of TRBD1 cannot be checked. CDR3 protein: CASSPRTGYGYTF.